The sequence of this TCR beta chain was determined in a study of vaccination and CD4 T cells after COVID-19 (dated by TCRdb to 2022 to 2024). For the study in its entirety: Convalescent patients had a positive SARS-CoV-2 result on nasal swab PCR, and of these patients, fewer than ten had mild disease and one had severe disease. In the convalescent cohort there were six males and four females, among whom were two Hispanic individuals, seven Caucasians, two Asians and one multiracial person. Participants got two doses of the Pfizer-BioNTech BNT162b2 vaccine (n=8) or two doses of the Moderna mRNA-1273 vaccine (n=2). Post-COVID blood samples from convalescent patients were collected a median of roughly 100 days after diagnosis, with a range of roughly 30 to 170 days. Post-vaccine blood samples were obtained a median of about 72 days after the second vaccine dose, with a range of about 12 to 241 days. A few convalescent patients were sampled both early after vaccination (day 14) and late after vaccination (days 161 to 241). Overlapping spike peptide pools from SARS-CoV-2 and from the common cold coronaviruses HCoV-NL63, HCoV-OC43 and HCoV-229E were used as culture stimuli. As controls, cultures received a CEFX viral epitope pool (the positive control), an HIV-1 Nef peptide pool (the negative control), or no peptide at all. In roughly nine COVID-19 convalescent patients and a few infection-naive healthy vaccine recipients, the spike-specific CD4+ TCR repertoire before mRNA vaccination was compared with the repertoire after mRNA vaccination.

This clonotype was counted between two and nine times. This clone's antigen is unknown. Base-call qualities are not available, and no considerably larger clone is one nucleotide away. Libraries were built with PCR. At the Johns Hopkins FTIC core, DNA from the cultured CD4+ T cells underwent TCR sequencing with the Oncomine TCR Beta short-read assay. The QIAamp micro DNA kit was used to extract genomic DNA from the cultured CD4+ T cells. Oncomine TCR Beta libraries from cultured CD4+ T cells were pooled using unique dual indexes and sequenced on an Illumina iSeq 100. As for how the authors treated the data: Non-productive sequences were removed, and CDR3s not starting with C, not ending with F or W, or shorter than 7 amino acids were discarded. Antigen-specific clonotypes were identified using the MANAFEST web application through comparison of peptide-stimulated wells with reference and other culture wells. An FDR below 0.05, an odds ratio above 5, and a productive frequency above 0.1% in at least two of three replicate wells were required for clones to be considered positive. A clonotype was classed as cross-reactive if the clonotype showed significant expansion both in SARS-CoV-2 spike wells and in at least one common cold coronavirus spike condition. Levenshtein distances (stringdist) and unrooted phylogenetic trees (ape) in R version 3.6.1 were used to assess CDR3 homology. The raw public data were reprocessed by TCRdb itself: fastp quality trimming at Q25, MiXCR clonotype calling, in-frame beta chains only. Duplicate CDR3 protein sequences are folded into a single record with the most common DNA and genes. These V and J calls originate from TCRdb's pipeline instead of the authors' own analysis. The table for this sample lists 20,000 to 30,000 distinct CDR3 sequences; around 42% of them were counted only once. Roughly 4.1% of the sample belongs to the ten largest clones.

Its CDR3 holds 13 amino acids, cysteine through phenylalanine. Only the CDR3 portion is preserved as DNA: 39 bases, with reading frame beginning at the first base. Based on the germline V gene (reference sequence), the CDR1 and CDR2 sequences are SEHNR and FQNEAQ. The V and J ends are trimmed by 5 bases and 1 base, leaving 8 bases between them. The sample's time point label is to be understood as: late sampling 161 to 241 days after vaccination in three convalescent patients. The treatment or condition label corresponds to: approximately 10-day PBMC culture with coronavirus spike peptide pools or control peptides (ViraFEST assay). The study used the ViraFEST assay, which expanded antigen-specific T cells with peptide pools and then identified expanded clonotypes by TCR sequencing. Positive SARS-CoV-2 PCR tests in the convalescent patients dated from March to December 2020, before Alpha, Beta and Delta variants emerged in the United States. Each well held around 2.1 million PBMCs cultured with approximately 9.1 ug/ml peptide pools in IMDM containing 5% human AB serum and 7.5 to 10 IU/ml IL-2. On days 3 and 7, half of the culture medium was replaced with fresh IL-2-containing medium. Once the cells had been in culture for about 10 days, the EasySep CD4+ T cell isolation kit was used to isolate CD4+ T cells by negative selection. Ficoll-Paque Plus gradient centrifugation was used to isolate PBMCs from whole blood, and the isolated PBMCs were then either used fresh or cryopreserved at -140C. Culture conditions were generally each tested in triplicate wells.

Paper-wide results and their limitations: Among the post-vaccine SARS-CoV-2-reactive clones in convalescent patients, a median approximately 86% showed up only after vaccination, which suggests vaccine-specific priming. Of the vaccine-specific clones in convalescent patients, 304 of 307, or nearly all, reacted only to SARS-CoV-2 spike and did not cross-react with common cold coronaviruses. An increase in the median number of SARS-CoV-2-reactive clonotypes from approximately 20 after infection to roughly 39 after vaccination was observed, but the change was not found to be significant. Only a relatively small number of convalescent patients were included in the study, and early timepoints following natural infection were not analyzed.

The rearrangement combines TRBV7-9 with TRBJ1-1; the D gene identity is not certain. The sequence derives from a human donor who had recovered from COVID-19. The sequencing here drew on CD4+ T cells from blood, cultured in vitro, taken about 7 months after SARS-CoV-2 vaccination. The CDR3 reads CASSPRQNTEAFF. The DNA is as follows: TGTGCCAGCAGCCCTCGACAGAACACTGAAGCTTTCTTT.